Sequencing of this T cell receptor (beta chain) was carried out in a study of Graves' ophthalmopathy and Graves' hyperthyroidism. The CDR3 loop spans 15 amino acids. RNA transcripts provided the template for amplifying TCR beta CDR3 regions. HTBI primers were employed in first-round RT-PCR, then a second-round multiplex PCR followed. Via MiXCR, TCRdb re-called the multiplex PCR reads, giving one row per CDR3 protein. The sample has almost 750,000 distinct CDR3 sequences, 35% to 50% seen once; the top ten hold 44%. There are a few counts of this clonotype. Its antigen is currently unknown. At one boundary the junction diverges from the germline segment, which might be a read error. Findings and limits, study-wide: As the model predicted ophthalmopathy progression, it achieved a sensitivity of just over 70% and a specificity of 72.22%.

Sequencing used peripheral blood. The sequence came from an adult man with Graves' ophthalmopathy. The chain has TRBV12-3 or TRBV12-4 and TRBJ1-4; possibly TRBD1 for D (5 bases). The CDR3 region is CASTLPQGTNEKLFF. The CDR3 nucleotides read TGTGCCAGCACTTTACCCCAGGGAACTAATGAAAAACTGTTTTTT.